These 27 T cell receptor beta chains were sequenced from one sample in a study of vaccination and CD4 T cells after COVID-19. These receptors have no identified antigens. Treatment indicated: roughly 11-day PBMC culture with coronavirus spike peptide pools or control peptides (ViraFEST assay). An Oncomine TCR Beta short-read assay was used to sequence the DNA from cultured CD4+ T cells. Via MiXCR, TCRdb re-called the PCR reads, giving one row per CDR3 protein. This sample has roughly 15,000 distinct CDR3 sequences, with more than 65% found just once. The source material was CD4+ T cells from blood, cultured in vitro, sampled after SARS-CoV-2 vaccination. All receptors come from a human donor who received a COVID-19 vaccine.

The chain employs TRBV30 and TRBJ2-3; no clear D. The germline V and J ends were trimmed by 2 bases and 0 bases, with 6 bases remaining between them. Germline CDR1 and CDR2: GTSNPN and SVGIG (reference sequence). The length of the CDR3 is 13 residues. CDR3 nucleotide sequence: TGTGCCTGGAGTCTTATTAGCACAGATACGCAGTATTTT. Translation: CAWSLISTDTQYF.

The rearrangement uses TRBV5-8 and TRBJ1-5; the D is unclear. V was trimmed by 0 bases and J by 0 bases, leaving 10 bases between them. The germline gives CDR1 SGHTS, CDR2 YDEGEE. The length of the CDR3 is 16 residues. The CDR3 bases are TGTGCCAGCAGCTTGGAGGCAGGCTATAGCAATCAGCCCCAGCATTTT. It specifies CASSLEAGYSNQPQHF.

In its sample, this clonotype was seen a few times. The chain has TRBV7-6 and TRBJ1-6; D is possibly TRBD1 (5 bases). Germline loops: CDR1 SGHVS, CDR2 FNYEAQ. The CDR3 has 14 residues. V was clipped by 1 base and J by 8 bases, with 9 bases between them. The CDR3 loop is CASSLEGVDSPLHF. DNA for the CDR3: TGTGCCAGCAGCTTAGAAGGGGTGGATTCACCCCTCCACTTT.

The DNA for the CDR3 is TGTGCCACCAGCAGAGATGACCGGGCTGAAAAACTGTTTTTT. Translated: CATSRDDRAEKLFF. The chain is built from TRBV15 and TRBJ1-4; D unclear. The CDR3 is 14 amino acids. V lost 0 bases and J lost 7, with 9 bases in between. Germline CDR1 and CDR2: LNHNV and YYDKDF (reference sequence).

This chain joins TRBV27 and TRBJ2-1, with D tentatively TRBD1 (5 bases). The germline V and J ends were trimmed by 0 bases and 1 base, with 22 bases remaining between them. This CDR3 has 20 residues. In germline, CDR1 is MNHEY, CDR2 SMNVEV (reference sequence). CDR3 nucleotides: TGTGCCAGCAGTTTATCCGGTAGTTTGTTGGGCAGGGCATCCTACAATGAGCAGTTCTTC. This encodes CASSLSGSLLGRASYNEQFF.

The rearrangement joins TRBV7-9 to TRBJ2-1, with D tentatively TRBD2 (5 bases). Trimming removed 5 bases at V and 6 bases at J, with 14 bases between. The CDR3 has 14 amino acids. The germline V gene has CDR1 SEHNR and CDR2 FQNEAQ (reference sequence). The CDR3 is CASSRGLQRNEQFF. Written as DNA, the CDR3 is TGTGCCAGCAGCCGAGGGCTTCAACGCAATGAGCAGTTCTTC.

V and J are TRBV19 and TRBJ1-5, with TRBD1 matching 9 bases. This CDR3 contains 17 residues. Per germline, CDR1 LNHDA and CDR2 SQIVND (reference sequence). V was clipped by 5 bases and J by 0 bases; unmatched bases: 8. The CDR3 spells CASSLRQGVVSNQPQHF. The CDR3 nucleotides are TGTGCCAGTAGTCTTCGACAGGGGGTGGTTAGCAATCAGCCCCAGCATTTT.

This clonotype came up a few times. The CDR3 sequence is CASSLNAGHTDTQYF. For the CDR3, the DNA is TGTGCCAGCAGCTTAAACGCAGGGCACACAGATACGCAGTATTTT. V usage is TRBV7-7 and J usage is TRBJ2-3; maybe TRBD1 (5 bases). Deletions cut 2 bases from V and 2 bases from J, with 11 bases between. Germline V lookup: CDR1 SSHAT, CDR2 FNYEAQ (reference sequence). CDR3 length: 15 amino acids.

The CDR3 sequence: CASSEAVGGNTEAFF. The CDR3, as DNA: TGTGCCAGCAGTGAAGCGGTAGGGGGCAACACTGAAGCTTTCTTT. The chain is built from TRBV6-1 and TRBJ1-1; 7 bases align to TRBD1. The V segment lost 0 bases and the J segment 2 bases; nucleotides outside the gene matches: 3. The germline CDR1 and CDR2 sequences are MNHNS and SASEGT. The CDR3 spans 15 residues.

V gene TRBV20-1 combines with J gene TRBJ1-1; 9 nucleotides match TRBD1. CDR1 and CDR2 (germline): DFQATT, SNEGSKA (reference sequence). The CDR3 contains 15 residues. With V trimmed by 2 bases and J by 5 bases, 9 bases remained unmatched. The CDR3 sequence: CSARRLATGGTEAFF. The CDR3, as DNA: TGCAGTGCTAGACGACTAGCGACAGGGGGTACTGAAGCTTTCTTT.

The rearrangement joins TRBV24-1 to TRBJ2-7; no clear D. The V end lost 4 bases, the J end lost 1 base, and 10 bases lay between the germline ends. Germline CDR1 and CDR2: KGHDR and SFDVKD. There are 14 residues in the CDR3. This chain's CDR3 is CATSDSGPSYEQYF. CDR3 sequence (DNA): TGTGCCACCAGTGACTCCGGGCCTTCCTACGAGCAGTACTTC.

J is TRBJ2-5 and V is TRBV24-1; 7 bases agree with TRBD1. V was pared by 3 bases and J by 1 base, with 7 bases of the junction left unmatched. The CDR3 is 16 residues long. Germline V gene data show CDR1 as KGHDR and CDR2 as SFDVKD. The CDR3 region has the DNA TGTGCCACCAGTGATGGGTCCGACAGGGTCCAAGAGACCCAGTACTTC. Translating it yields CATSDGSDRVQETQYF.

Regarding this clonotype: The junction differs from germline at one of its ends, possibly a read error. The chain links TRBV2 to TRBJ1-2; D gene uncertain. This CDR3 is 12 amino acids long. Germline V CDR1 and CDR2: SNHLY, FYNNEI. CDR3 nucleotides: TGTGCCAGCAGTGAAGCGCTTCGCCGGTTGAACTTC. It translates to CASSEALRRLNF.

The chain combines TRBV19 with TRBJ2-4; D is uncertain. Germline CDR1 reads LNHDA; CDR2 reads SQIVND (reference sequence). This CDR3 contains 14 residues. V was trimmed by 4 bases and J by 0 bases, leaving 7 bases between them. CDR3 sequence: CASSTVIAKNIQYF. The CDR3 DNA sequence: TGTGCCAGTAGTACGGTGATAGCCAAAAACATTCAGTACTTC.

The chain couples TRBV24-1 to TRBJ1-5; 7 bases match TRBD1. Trimming removed 5 bases from V and 4 bases from J; junction bases left unmatched: 7. CDR3 size: 15 residues. Germline V gene sequence: CDR1 KGHDR, CDR2 SFDVKD. CDR3 DNA sequence: TGTGCCACCAGTGGAGTAGGGGGCCGGAATCAGCCCCAGCATTTT. It is translated as CATSGVGGRNQPQHF.

This clonotype was found once. V is TRBV19 and J is TRBJ2-5, with 8 positions matching TRBD1. This CDR3 contains 19 residues. Germline V lookup: CDR1 LNHDA, CDR2 SQIVND (reference sequence). Germline trimming cut 0 bases from V and 4 bases from J; bases unmatched to any gene: 16. CDR3 residues: CASSIDLIAPGQAPETQYF. In DNA, the CDR3 is TGTGCCAGTAGTATAGATCTTATAGCTCCGGGACAGGCGCCAGAGACCCAGTACTTC.

V is TRBV7-2 and J is TRBJ2-7, with D unclear. The CDR3 extends over 14 amino acids. The germline V gene encodes CDR1 SGHTA and CDR2 FQGNSA. V was trimmed by 1 base and J by 2 bases, leaving 9 bases between them. The CDR3 here is CASSLGPEPYEQYF. The DNA of the CDR3 is TGTGCCAGCAGCTTAGGACCAGAGCCCTACGAGCAGTACTTC.

This clonotype came up a few times. CDR3 in DNA: TGCAGTGCCGTTGTGGGGCAGACGAGCTCCTACGAGCAGTACTTC. Amino acid sequence: CSAVVGQTSSYEQYF. V and J are TRBV20-1 and TRBJ2-7; a weak D match, TRBD1 (5 bases). This CDR3 region has 15 residues. V was trimmed by 6 bases and J by 0 bases, leaving 18 bases between them. Per germline, CDR1 DFQATT and CDR2 SNEGSKA (reference sequence).

V gene TRBV12-3 or TRBV12-4 combines with J gene TRBJ2-1; D possibly uses TRBD1 or TRBD2 (5 bases each). CDR3 length equals 17 residues. V shed 5 bases and J shed 0 bases, with 17 bases lying between them. The CDR3 region is CASSGSEGTSSYNEQFF. The CDR3 DNA sequence: TGTGCCAGCAGTGGGTCCGAGGGGACCAGCTCCTACAATGAGCAGTTCTTC.

The genes are TRBV10-1 and TRBJ2-7, with TRBD2 matching 7 bases. V lost 4 bases, J lost 9 bases, and 6 bases stayed unmatched. Germline CDR1 WNHNN, CDR2 SYGVQD (reference sequence). The CDR3 totals 12 residues. The CDR3 loop is CASSAGRSAQYF. The CDR3 nucleotides read TGCGCCAGCAGTGCCGGGAGGTCGGCGCAGTACTTC.

The chain carries TRBV6-1 and TRBJ2-6; D is undetermined. This CDR3 is 15 amino acids long. Trimming left V 4 bases short and J 0 bases short, with 7 bases between. CDR1 MNHNS and CDR2 SASEGT come from the germline V gene. This CDR3 is CASSVNPSGANVLTF. The CDR3 DNA follows: TGTGCCAGCAGTGTAAACCCCTCTGGGGCCAACGTCCTGACTTTC.

The V gene is TRBV5-4, the J gene TRBJ1-1; TRBD1 matches at 7 bases. The ends lost 3 bases at V and 7 bases at J; junction bases unmatched: 9. The germline V gene encodes CDR1 SGHNT and CDR2 YYREEE (reference sequence). The CDR3 is 14 amino acids. CDR3 amino acids: CASSYRTGAVEAFF. The CDR3 bases are TGTGCCAGCAGCTACCGGACAGGAGCGGTTGAAGCTTTCTTT.

V is TRBV12-3 or TRBV12-4 and J is TRBJ1-1; the match to TRBD1 covers 7 bases. The V segment lost 2 bases and the J segment 3 bases; nucleotides outside the gene matches: 3. This CDR3 has 14 residues. The CDR3 region has the DNA TGTGCCAGCAGTTTACAGGGGGGTGACACTGAAGCTTTCTTT. Translating it yields CASSLQGGDTEAFF.

The genes are TRBV5-6 and TRBJ2-5, with a possible D match to TRBD1 (5 bases). Germline CDR1 is SGHDT and CDR2 is YYEEEE. V was clipped by 0 bases and J by 1 base, with 10 bases between them. This CDR3 region has 15 residues. The CDR3, as DNA: TGTGCCAGCAGCTTGGGGGGCAGGGCCCAAGAGACCCAGTACTTC. Protein sequence: CASSLGGRAQETQYF.

This rearrangement joins TRBV24-1 to TRBJ2-1; 13 nucleotides agree with TRBD2. The CDR3 spans 16 residues. Germline-derived CDR1 and CDR2 are KGHDR and SFDVKD. The J segment lost 8 bases and the V segment lost 5 bases, leaving 8 bases of the junction unmatched. The DNA for the CDR3 is TGTGCCACCAGTGTACGGACTAGCGGGGGTATCTATGAGCAGTTCTTC. Protein product: CATSVRTSGGIYEQFF.

The chain employs TRBV7-6 and TRBJ2-5, with a possible D match to TRBD1 (6 bases). Germline values: CDR1 SGHVS, CDR2 FNYEAQ. The CDR3 loop spans 14 amino acids. Trimming left V 3 bases short and J 4 bases short, with 12 bases between. The CDR3 region is CASSFIQGGETQYF. The CDR3 nucleotides read TGTGCCAGCAGCTTTATACAGGGTGGAGAGACCCAGTACTTC. The variable domain in full, with the rest retrieved from reference TRBV7-6 and TRBJ2-5, is GAGVSQSPRYKVTKRGQDVALRCDPISGHVSLYWYRQALGQGPEFLTYFNYEAQQDKSGLPNDRFSAERPEGSISTLTIQRTEQRDSAMYRCASSFIQGGETQYFGPGTRLLVL.

This clonotype was found a few times. The chain couples TRBV20-1 to TRBJ2-3, with 9 bases aligning to TRBD2. The CDR3 is made up of 14 amino acids. The junction had 4 bases not matched to a gene; V was cut back by 4 bases and J by 2 bases. Looked up from germline, CDR1 is DFQATT and CDR2 is SNEGSKA (reference sequence). CDR3 residues: CSATTSGLTDTQYF. The CDR3 region has the DNA TGCAGTGCTACGACTAGCGGACTCACAGATACGCAGTATTTT.